These T cell receptor beta chains were read from a single sample in a study of T cell changes during pregnancy in multiple sclerosis. The data were produced by immunoSEQ multiplex PCR, yet TCRdb's version contains in-frame clones alone and is incomplete. The table shows about 38,000 clones, with 91% occurring only once. The sequencing here drew on CD8+ T cells from peripheral blood mononuclear cells, taken in the second trimester of pregnancy. These receptors came from a female donor with multiple sclerosis, enrolled in a pregnancy study. CDR3s include the opening cysteine and the closing phenylalanine or tryptophan. D genes are given only for firm matches. Clone size appears in some rows only: once, few, many, or a class for an expanded clone.

TRBD1	17	TRBV11-2	TRBJ1-2	.	TGTGCCAGCAGCTTAGGGACAGGGGGCGCCTCGGCCTATGGCTACACCTTC	CASSLGTGGASAYGYTF
.	13	TRBV11-3	TRBJ2-2	.	TGTGCCAGCAGCTCGCGGTTTTCCGGGGAGCTGTTTTTT	CASSSRFSGELFF
TRBD2	12	TRBV19	TRBJ2-1	.	TGTGCCAGTAGTATAGGGACTAGCGGTCTGTTCTTC	CASSIGTSGLFF
TRBD1	14	TRBV15	TRBJ1-5	.	TGTGCCACCAGCAGAGACAGGGGGAATCAGCCCCAGCATTTT	CATSRDRGNQPQHF
.	14	TRBV6-5	TRBJ1-1	.	TGTGCCAGCAGTTACGGGCAGTTGAACACTGAAGCTTTCTTT	CASSYGQLNTEAFF
.	17	TRBV15	TRBJ1-5	.	TGTGCCACCAGCAGAGATATGGAGATGGATCGCAATCAGCCCCAGCATTTT	CATSRDMEMDRNQPQHF
.	14	TRBV6-5	TRBJ1-6	.	TGTGCCAGCAGTTACGGGGGCAGTAATTCACCCCTCCACTTT	CASSYGGSNSPLHF
.	17	TRBV4-2	TRBJ2-1	.	TGTGCCAGCAGCCAAGATCCCGATCAACTCTACTACAATGAGCAGTTCTTC	CASSQDPDQLYYNEQFF
TRBD2	16	TRBV4-1	TRBJ2-3	.	TGCGCCAGCAGCCAAGGGCGTCTAGCGGGAGGAGATACGCAGTATTTT	CASSQGRLAGGDTQYF
.	11	TRBV5-6	TRBJ2-1	once	TGTGCCAGCGGGCCATTCAATGAGCAGTTCTTC	CASGPFNEQFF
.	12	TRBV10-1	TRBJ2-1	.	TGCGCCAGCAGTGAAGGAGGGTTTGAGCAGTTCTTC	CASSEGGFEQFF
TRBD1	15	TRBV5-1	TRBJ2-1	.	TGCGCCAGCAGCCCAGGTACAGGGGGTTACAATGAGCAGTTCTTC	CASSPGTGGYNEQFF
TRBD1	11	TRBV30	TRBJ1-1	.	TGTGCCTGGAGTTGGGACAGGGAAGCTTTCTTT	CAWSWDREAFF
.	15	TRBV11-2	TRBJ1-1	once	TGTGCCAGCAGCCCCGGCTCAGGGCTGAACACTGAAGCTTTCTTT	CASSPGSGLNTEAFF
.	11	TRBV25-1	TRBJ1-2	.	TGTGCCAGCAGTGATACTTTTGGCTACACCTTC	CASSDTFGYTF
.	17	TRBV29-1	TRBJ2-6	.	TGCAGCGTTATCCCGGGAGACGGGAGCTCTGGGGCCAACGTCCTGACTTTC	CSVIPGDGSSGANVLTF
.	16	TRBV6-1	TRBJ2-3	once	TGTGCCAGCAGTGCTATCTTAGGGACAAACACAGATACGCAGTATTTT	CASSAILGTNTDTQYF
.	13	TRBV27	TRBJ2-2	.	TGTGCCAGCAGTTTATTCGGGGCCGGGGAGCTGTTTTTT	CASSLFGAGELFF
TRBD1	15	TRBV27	TRBJ1-2	once	TGTGCCAGCAGTTATTCCCGGGACAGGGCGTATGGCTACACCTTC	CASSYSRDRAYGYTF
.	13	TRBV4-3	TRBJ2-1	.	TGCGCCAGCAGCCAAGATAACTACAATGAGCAGTTCTTC	CASSQDNYNEQFF
TRBD1	10	TRBV29-1	TRBJ1-2	once	TGCAGCGTGGGGCAGGGGGACTACACCTTC	CSVGQGDYTF
.	17	TRBV10-3	TRBJ1-5	.	TGTGCCATCAGCGGGGGGAGGGGGGCCGGGGAGGATCAGCCCCAGCATTTT	CAISGGRGAGEDQPQHF
TRBD2	15	TRBV7-9	TRBJ2-5	.	TGTGCCAGCAGCATAGTGGGACTAGTCGGAGAGACCCAGTACTTC	CASSIVGLVGETQYF
.	13	TRBV27	TRBJ2-1	.	TGTGCCAGCAGCCTCAGCTCCTACAATGAGCAGTTCTTC	CASSLSSYNEQFF
.	12	TRBV27	TRBJ2-7	.	TGTGCCAGCAGTTTAGGAGGGAATGAGCAGTACTTC	CASSLGGNEQYF